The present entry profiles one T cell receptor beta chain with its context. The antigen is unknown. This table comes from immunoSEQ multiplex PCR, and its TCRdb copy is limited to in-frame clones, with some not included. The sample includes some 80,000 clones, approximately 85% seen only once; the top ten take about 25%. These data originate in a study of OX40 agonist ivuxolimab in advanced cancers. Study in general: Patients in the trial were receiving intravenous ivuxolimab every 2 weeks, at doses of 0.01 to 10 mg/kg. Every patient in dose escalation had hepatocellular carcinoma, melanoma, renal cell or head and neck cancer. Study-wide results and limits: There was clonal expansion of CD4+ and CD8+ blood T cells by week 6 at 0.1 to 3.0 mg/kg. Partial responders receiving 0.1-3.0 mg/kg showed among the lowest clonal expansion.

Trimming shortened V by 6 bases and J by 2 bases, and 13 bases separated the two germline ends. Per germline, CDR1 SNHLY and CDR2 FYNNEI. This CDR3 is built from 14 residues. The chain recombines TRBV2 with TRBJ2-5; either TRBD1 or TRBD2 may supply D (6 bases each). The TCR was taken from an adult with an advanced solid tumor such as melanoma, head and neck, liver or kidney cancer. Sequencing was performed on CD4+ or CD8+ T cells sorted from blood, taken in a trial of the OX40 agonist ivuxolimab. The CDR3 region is CASRTGAGQETQYF. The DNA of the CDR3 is TGTGCCAGCAGGACGGGGGCAGGGCAAGAGACCCAGTACTTC.